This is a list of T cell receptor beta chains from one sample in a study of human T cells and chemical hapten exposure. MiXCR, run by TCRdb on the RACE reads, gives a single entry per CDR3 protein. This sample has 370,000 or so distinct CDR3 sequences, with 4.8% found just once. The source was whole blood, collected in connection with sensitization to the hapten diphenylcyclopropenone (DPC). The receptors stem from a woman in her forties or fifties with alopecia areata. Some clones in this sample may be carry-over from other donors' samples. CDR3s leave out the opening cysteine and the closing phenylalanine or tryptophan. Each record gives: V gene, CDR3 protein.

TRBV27	ASRSRPGDEQF
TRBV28	ASSLFGGPDEQF
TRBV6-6	ASMSPGQANSPLH
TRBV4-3	ASSQEGGQTNYGYT
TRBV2	ASSNTSGPEQF
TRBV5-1	ASSLEFFLGAHGTEAF
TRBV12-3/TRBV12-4	ASSPSDRGGQETQY
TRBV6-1	ASSVQQGSNSPLH
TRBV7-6	ASSLGTSGITGELF
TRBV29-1	SGEGRADTQY
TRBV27	ASSSLGGISYEQY
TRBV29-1	SVPGGAAYEQY
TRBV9	ASSGGQTSTDTQY
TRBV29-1	SVERATKAF
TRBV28	AIQPGLAAYEQY
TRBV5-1	ASSFGLAGVTYNEQF
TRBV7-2	ASSTDRGSTDTQY
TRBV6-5	ASSQTSGRLGDTQY
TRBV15	ATSRDRADTQY
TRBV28	ASRRGAPGNQPQH
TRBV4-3	ASSQYQGDTEAF
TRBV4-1	ASSQEAQGAIYGYT
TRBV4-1	ASSQSTGPSYEQY
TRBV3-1	ASSPRDRGFGNTIY
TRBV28	ASSFLAGYNEQF
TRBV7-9	ASSLGHSKLGSDTQY
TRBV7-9	ASSFVLGDTGELF
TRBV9	ASSKTGEMNYGYT
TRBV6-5	ASTPDRTVSNYGYT
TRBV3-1	ASSQEQGAGNSPLH
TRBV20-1	SAPGVGGRYEQY
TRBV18	ASSPLEVSGQGHNSPLH
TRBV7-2	ASSLFLRGTDTQY
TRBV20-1	SAREGDRGSNSPLH
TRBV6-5	ASSSQRGTQAYEQY
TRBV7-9	ASSPRTGAADTQY
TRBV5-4	ASSSRHTQTNYGYT
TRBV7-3	ASSLGGADYLSGANVLT
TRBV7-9	ASSFGTDYSPLH
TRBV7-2	ASSFGDRRGQPQH
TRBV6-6	ASSYSTGLTSPDTQY
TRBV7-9	ASSPPKGAMNTEAF
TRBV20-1	SAARTDGRGAF
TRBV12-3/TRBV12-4	ASSWTGPSTEAF
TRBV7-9	ASSLNSGGYQETQY
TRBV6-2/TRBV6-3	ASSTVYGETQY
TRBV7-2	ASSLGQQGDVPQH
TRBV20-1	SAGGQGKNQPQH
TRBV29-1	SVESWAGGLEAF
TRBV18	ASSPGEPDTQY
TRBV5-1	ASSPFGGGETEAF
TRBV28	ATTWGQGNDYGYT
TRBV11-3	ASSPGTGTSSGANVLT